This T cell receptor beta chain was captured in a study of OX40 agonist ivuxolimab in advanced cancers. Study-wide background: Prior checkpoint blockade (anti-PD-1, anti-PD-L1 or anti-CTLA-4) was permitted; approximately 41% had it.

Peripheral blood came from all dose cohorts at three timepoints. Some clones are missing from TCRdb's copy, which holds only in-frame ones; the method was immunoSEQ multiplex PCR. The table shows about 110,000 clones, with about nine tenths occurring only once. Germline loops: CDR1 SGHTA, CDR2 FQGTGA. The CDR3 is made up of 15 amino acids. V was clipped by 5 bases and J by 8 bases; unmatched bases: 9. This clone was recorded once. The chain uses TRBV7-3 and TRBJ1-4, with 9 positions matching TRBD1. The receptor comes from an adult with an advanced solid tumor such as melanoma, head and neck, liver or kidney cancer. The material sequenced was CD4+ or CD8+ T cells sorted from blood, taken in a trial of the OX40 agonist ivuxolimab. The CDR3: CASSATGGEGEKLFF. The DNA of the CDR3 is TGTGCCAGCAGCGCCACAGGGGGCGAGGGGGAAAAACTGTTTTTT.